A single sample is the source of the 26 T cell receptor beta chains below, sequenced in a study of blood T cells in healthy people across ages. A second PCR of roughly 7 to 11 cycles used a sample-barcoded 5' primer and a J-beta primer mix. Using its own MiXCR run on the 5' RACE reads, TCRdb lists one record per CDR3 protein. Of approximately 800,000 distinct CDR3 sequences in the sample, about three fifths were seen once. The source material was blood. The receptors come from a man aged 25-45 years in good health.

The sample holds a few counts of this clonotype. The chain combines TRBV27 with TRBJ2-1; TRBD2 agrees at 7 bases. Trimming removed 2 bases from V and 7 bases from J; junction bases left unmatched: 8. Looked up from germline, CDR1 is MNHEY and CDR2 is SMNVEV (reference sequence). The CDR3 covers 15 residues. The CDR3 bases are TGTGCCAGCAGTTTACCCTCCCGAGCGGGAAATGAGCAGTTCTTC. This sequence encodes CASSLPSRAGNEQFF.

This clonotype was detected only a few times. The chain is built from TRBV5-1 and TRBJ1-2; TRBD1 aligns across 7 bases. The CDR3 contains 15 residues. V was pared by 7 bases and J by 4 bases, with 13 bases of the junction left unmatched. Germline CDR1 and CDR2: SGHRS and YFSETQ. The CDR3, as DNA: TGCGCCAGCCGAGTCGGGGGGACAGACAGCTATGGCTACACCTTC. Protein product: CASRVGGTDSYGYTF.

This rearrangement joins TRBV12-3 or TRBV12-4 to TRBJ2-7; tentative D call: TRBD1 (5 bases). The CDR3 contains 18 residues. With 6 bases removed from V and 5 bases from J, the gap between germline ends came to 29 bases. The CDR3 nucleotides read TGTGCCAGCAGCCTAACCCCAGGGATCCCTCTGCTAGGGGACGAGCAGTACTTC. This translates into CASSLTPGIPLLGDEQYF.

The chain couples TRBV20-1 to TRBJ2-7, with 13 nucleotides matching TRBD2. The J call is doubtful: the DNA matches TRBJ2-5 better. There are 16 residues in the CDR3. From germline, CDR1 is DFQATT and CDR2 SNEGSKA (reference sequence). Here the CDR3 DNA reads TGCAGTGCTCAACTAAGGACTAGCGGGAGTAGGGAGACCCAGTACTTC. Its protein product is CSAQLRTSGSRETQYF.

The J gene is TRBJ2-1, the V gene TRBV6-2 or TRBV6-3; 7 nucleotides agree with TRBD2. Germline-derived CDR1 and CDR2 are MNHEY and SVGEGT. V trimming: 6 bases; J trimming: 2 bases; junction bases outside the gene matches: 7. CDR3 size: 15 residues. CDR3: CASSSTRGAYNEQFF. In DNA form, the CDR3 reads TGTGCCAGCAGCTCCACCCGGGGGGCCTACAATGAGCAGTTCTTC.

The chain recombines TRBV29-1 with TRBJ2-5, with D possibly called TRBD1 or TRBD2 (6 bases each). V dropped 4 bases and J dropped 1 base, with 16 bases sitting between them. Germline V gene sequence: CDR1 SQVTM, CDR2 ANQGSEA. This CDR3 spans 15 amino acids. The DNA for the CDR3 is TGCAGCGTTGTTTTCGGGGGCGCGGTCCAAGAGACCCAGTACTTC. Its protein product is CSVVFGGAVQETQYF.

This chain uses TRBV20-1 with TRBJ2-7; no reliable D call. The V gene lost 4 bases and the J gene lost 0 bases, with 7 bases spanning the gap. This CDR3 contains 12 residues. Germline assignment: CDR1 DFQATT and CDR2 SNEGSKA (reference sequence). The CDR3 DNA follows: TGCAGTGCTACTAAGCTCTCCTACGAGCAGTACTTC. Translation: CSATKLSYEQYF.

In nucleotides, the CDR3 is TGTGCCAGTTTCAGGTGGAACACTGAAGCTTTCTTT. Amino acids: CASFRWNTEAFF. V gene TRBV19 combines with J gene TRBJ1-1; D remains unclear. The CDR3 has 12 amino acids. The V gene's germline CDR1 is LNHDA and CDR2 SQIVND (reference sequence). V lost 8 bases and J 1 base, leaving 8 bases between the germline ends. The full variable domain, its missing parts supplied by reference TRBV19 and TRBJ1-1, is DGGITQSPKYLFRKEGQNVTLSCEQNLNHDAMYWYRQDPGQGLRLIYYSQIVNDFQKGDIAEGYSVSREKKESFPLTVTSAQKNPTAFYLCASFRWNTEAFFGQGTRLTVV.

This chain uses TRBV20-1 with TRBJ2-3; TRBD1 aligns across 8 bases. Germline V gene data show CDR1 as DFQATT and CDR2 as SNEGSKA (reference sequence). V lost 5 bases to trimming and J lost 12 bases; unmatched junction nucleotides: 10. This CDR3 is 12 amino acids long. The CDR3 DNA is TGCAGTGCTGGGATTGGACAGGGCCGCCAGTATTTT. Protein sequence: CSAGIGQGRQYF.

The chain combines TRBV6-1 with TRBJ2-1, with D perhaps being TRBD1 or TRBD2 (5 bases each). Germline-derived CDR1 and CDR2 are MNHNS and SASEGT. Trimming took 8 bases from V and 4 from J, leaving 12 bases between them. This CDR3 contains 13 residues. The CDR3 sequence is CASCPGPYNEQFF. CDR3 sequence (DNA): TGTGCCAGCTGTCCGGGACCGTACAATGAGCAGTTCTTC.

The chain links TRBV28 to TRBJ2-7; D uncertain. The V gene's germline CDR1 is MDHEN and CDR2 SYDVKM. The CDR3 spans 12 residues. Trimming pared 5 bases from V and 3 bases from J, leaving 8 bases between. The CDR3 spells CASSPDVYEQYF. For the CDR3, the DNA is TGTGCCAGCAGTCCGGACGTCTACGAGCAGTACTTC.

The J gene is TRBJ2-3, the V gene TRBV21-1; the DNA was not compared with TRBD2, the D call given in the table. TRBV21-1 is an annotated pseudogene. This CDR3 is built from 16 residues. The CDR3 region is CAGSVVSGTSTDTQYF. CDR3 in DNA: TGTGCCGGCAGCGTCGTTAGCGGGACCAGCACAGATACGCAGTATTTT.

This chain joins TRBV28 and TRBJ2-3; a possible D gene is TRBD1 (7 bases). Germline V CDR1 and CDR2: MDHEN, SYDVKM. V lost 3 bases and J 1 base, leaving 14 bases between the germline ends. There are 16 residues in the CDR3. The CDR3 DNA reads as TGTGCCAGCAGTTTTTTCCAGGGGGGAGGCACAGATACGCAGTATTTT. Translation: CASSFFQGGGTDTQYF.

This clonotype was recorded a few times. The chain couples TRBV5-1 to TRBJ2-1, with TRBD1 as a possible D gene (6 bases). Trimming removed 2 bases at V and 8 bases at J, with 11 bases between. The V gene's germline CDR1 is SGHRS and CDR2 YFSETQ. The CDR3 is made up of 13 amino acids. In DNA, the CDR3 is TGCGCCAGCAGCTTCCAGGGGCGCGATGAGCAGTTCTTC. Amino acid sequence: CASSFQGRDEQFF.

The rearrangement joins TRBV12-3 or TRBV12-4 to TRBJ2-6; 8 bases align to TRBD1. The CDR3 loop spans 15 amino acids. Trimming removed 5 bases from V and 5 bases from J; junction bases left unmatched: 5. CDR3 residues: CASSRTGSRANVLTF. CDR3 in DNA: TGTGCCAGCAGTAGGACAGGGAGTCGGGCCAACGTCCTGACTTTC.

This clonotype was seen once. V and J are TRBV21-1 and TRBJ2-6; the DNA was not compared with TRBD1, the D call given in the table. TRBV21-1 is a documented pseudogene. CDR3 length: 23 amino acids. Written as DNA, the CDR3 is TGTGCCAGCAGCCCCCAAACCCCACGAGAGACACCCCGGACGCCATCTGGGGCCAACGTCCTGACTTTC. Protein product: CASSPQTPRETPRTPSGANVLTF.

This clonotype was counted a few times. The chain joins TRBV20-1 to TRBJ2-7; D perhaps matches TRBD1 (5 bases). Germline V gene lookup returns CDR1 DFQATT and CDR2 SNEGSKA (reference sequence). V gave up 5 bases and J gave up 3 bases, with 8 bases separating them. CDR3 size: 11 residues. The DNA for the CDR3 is TGCAGTGCTCCCGACAGCTACGAGCAGTACTTC. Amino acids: CSAPDSYEQYF.

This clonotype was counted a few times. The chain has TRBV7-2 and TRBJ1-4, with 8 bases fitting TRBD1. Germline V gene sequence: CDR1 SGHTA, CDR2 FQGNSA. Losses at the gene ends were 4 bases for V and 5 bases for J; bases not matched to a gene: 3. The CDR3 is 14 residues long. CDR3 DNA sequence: TGTGCCAGCAGCTATGACAGGGGAAATGAAAAACTGTTTTTT. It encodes CASSYDRGNEKLFF.

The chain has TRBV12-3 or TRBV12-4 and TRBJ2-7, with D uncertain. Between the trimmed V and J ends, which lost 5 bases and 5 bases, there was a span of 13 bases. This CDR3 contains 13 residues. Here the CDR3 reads CASSPQAANEQYF. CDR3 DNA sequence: TGTGCCAGCAGTCCGCAGGCTGCTAACGAGCAGTACTTC.

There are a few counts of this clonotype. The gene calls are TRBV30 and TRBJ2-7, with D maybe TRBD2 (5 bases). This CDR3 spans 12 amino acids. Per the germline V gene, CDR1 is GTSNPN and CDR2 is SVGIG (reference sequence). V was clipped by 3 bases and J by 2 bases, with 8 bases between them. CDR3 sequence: CAWSGVAYEQYF. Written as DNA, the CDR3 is TGTGCCTGGAGCGGGGTAGCCTACGAGCAGTACTTC.

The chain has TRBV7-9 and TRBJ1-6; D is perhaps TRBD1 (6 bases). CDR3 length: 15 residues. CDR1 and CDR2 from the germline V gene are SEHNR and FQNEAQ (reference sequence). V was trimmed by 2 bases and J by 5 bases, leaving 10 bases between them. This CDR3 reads CASSLWGANNSPLHF. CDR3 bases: TGTGCCAGCAGCTTATGGGGGGCGAATAATTCACCCCTCCACTTT.

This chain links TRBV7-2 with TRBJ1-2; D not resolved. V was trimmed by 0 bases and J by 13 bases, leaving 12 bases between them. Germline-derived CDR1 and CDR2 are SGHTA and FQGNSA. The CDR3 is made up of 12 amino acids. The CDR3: CASSLASQTSTF. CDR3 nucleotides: TGTGCCAGCAGCTTAGCGTCCCAGACCAGCACCTTC.

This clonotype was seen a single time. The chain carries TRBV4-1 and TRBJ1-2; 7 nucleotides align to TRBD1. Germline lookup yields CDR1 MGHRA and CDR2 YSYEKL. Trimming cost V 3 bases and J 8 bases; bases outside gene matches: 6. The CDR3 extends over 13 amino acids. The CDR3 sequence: CASSHRTGGGYTF. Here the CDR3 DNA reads TGCGCCAGCAGCCATCGGACAGGAGGAGGCTACACCTTC.

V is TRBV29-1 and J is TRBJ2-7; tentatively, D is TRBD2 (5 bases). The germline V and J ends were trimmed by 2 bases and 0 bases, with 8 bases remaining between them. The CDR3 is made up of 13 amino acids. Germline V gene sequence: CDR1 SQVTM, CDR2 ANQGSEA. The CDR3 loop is CSVETGNSYEQYF. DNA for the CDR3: TGCAGCGTTGAAACGGGAAACTCCTACGAGCAGTACTTC.

The CDR3, as DNA: TGCAGTGCTAGTTTTGTGTTTCAAGCGCCCCAGCATTTT. It is translated as CSASFVFQAPQHF. The genes are TRBV20-1 and TRBJ1-5; no reliable D call. Germline V gives CDR1 DFQATT, CDR2 SNEGSKA (reference sequence). V was trimmed by 3 bases and J by 9 bases, leaving 15 bases between them. The CDR3 is 13 amino acids.

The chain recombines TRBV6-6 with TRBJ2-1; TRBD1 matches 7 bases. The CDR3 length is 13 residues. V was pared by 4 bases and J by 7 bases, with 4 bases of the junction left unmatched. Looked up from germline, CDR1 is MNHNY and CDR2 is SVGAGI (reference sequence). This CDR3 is CASSFPTGNEQFF. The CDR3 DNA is TGTGCCAGCAGTTTCCCGACAGGGAATGAGCAGTTCTTC.